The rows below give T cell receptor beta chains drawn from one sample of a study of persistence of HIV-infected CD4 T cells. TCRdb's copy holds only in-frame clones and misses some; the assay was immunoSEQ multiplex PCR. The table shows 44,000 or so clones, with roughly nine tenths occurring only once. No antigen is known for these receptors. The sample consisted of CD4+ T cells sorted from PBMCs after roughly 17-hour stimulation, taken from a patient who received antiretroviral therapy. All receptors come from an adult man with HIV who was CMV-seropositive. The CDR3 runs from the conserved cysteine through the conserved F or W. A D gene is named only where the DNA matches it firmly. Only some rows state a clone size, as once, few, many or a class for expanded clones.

CASSFLGGHTDTQYF | TGCGCCAGCAGCTTCCTGGGCGGACACACAGATACGCAGTATTTT | TRBJ2-3 | - | TRBV5-1 | -
CASSLYYGEQFF | TGTGCCAGCAGTTTGTACTACGGGGAGCAGTTCTTC | TRBJ2-1 | - | TRBV28 | -
CASSNPGGALDTQYF | TGCGCCAGCAGCAACCCGGGGGGGGCGTTAGATACGCAGTATTTT | TRBJ2-3 | - | TRBV5-1 | TRBD2
CASSRGQYNSPLHF | TGTGCCAGTAGTAGGGGACAGTATAATTCACCCCTCCACTTT | TRBJ1-6 | - | TRBV19 | TRBD1
CASSLWTGGRNEQFF | TGTGCCAGCAGTTTATGGACAGGGGGCCGCAATGAGCAGTTCTTC | TRBJ2-1 | - | TRBV27 | TRBD1
CASSYRGQSTQYF | TGTGCCAGCAGTTATCGAGGGCAAAGTACGCAGTATTTT | TRBJ2-3 | - | TRBV14 | -
CASSQESRTGRGQSYEQYF | TGCGCCAGCAGCCAAGAATCCAGGACAGGGCGAGGTCAATCCTACGAGCAGTACTTC | TRBJ2-7 | - | TRBV4-1 | TRBD1
CASRGGGINTEAFF | TGTGCCAGCAGAGGTGGGGGCATTAACACTGAAGCTTTCTTT | TRBJ1-1 | - | TRBV28 | -
CASSEQGSYNSPLHF | TGTGCCAGCAGTGAACAGGGGTCCTATAATTCACCCCTCCACTTT | TRBJ1-6 | once | TRBV6-1 | -
CASSVGHRGLGSTEAFF | TGTGCCAGCAGCGTAGGTCATCGGGGGCTGGGGAGCACTGAAGCTTTCTTT | TRBJ1-1 | - | TRBV9 | -
CASSFDEGSLGYTF | TGCGCCAGCAGCTTTGACGAGGGTTCGCTTGGCTACACCTTC | TRBJ1-2 | few | TRBV5-1 | -
CASSLVGADTQYF | TGTGCCAGCAGCTTGGTCGGGGCAGATACGCAGTATTTT | TRBJ2-3 | - | TRBV5-8 | -
CASSSRSGTTTDTQYF | TGCGCCAGCAGCTCGAGAAGCGGGACTACCACAGATACGCAGTATTTT | TRBJ2-3 | once | TRBV5-1 | TRBD2
CASSYRAGAAYEQYF | TGTGCCAGCAGTTACAGGGCGGGGGCCGCCTACGAGCAGTACTTC | TRBJ2-7 | - | TRBV6-2/TRBV6-3 | -
CASRLERESSYNSPLHF | TGTGCAAGTCGCTTAGAGAGGGAAAGCTCCTATAATTCACCCCTCCACTTT | TRBJ1-6 | - | TRBV12-2 | -
CASSKMGPGTAYEQYF | TGTGCCAGTAGCAAGATGGGTCCCGGGACGGCCTACGAGCAGTACTTC | TRBJ2-7 | once | TRBV21-1 | -
CASRRLGEGYGYTF | TGTGCCAGCCGCAGGTTAGGGGAGGGCTATGGCTACACCTTC | TRBJ1-2 | once | TRBV27 | -
CASSRGSSYNSPLHF | TGTGCCAGTAGCAGGGGGAGTTCCTATAATTCACCCCTCCACTTT | TRBJ1-6 | - | TRBV28 | TRBD1
CASSLGDTNTEAFF | TGTGCCAGCAGCTTAGGGGACACGAACACTGAAGCTTTCTTT | TRBJ1-1 | - | TRBV11-3 | -
CASSDHGTADTEAFF | TGCGCCAGCAGTGACCACGGGACAGCGGACACTGAAGCTTTCTTT | TRBJ1-1 | once | TRBV10-1 | TRBD1
CATATGGGNTIYF | TGTGCCACTGCAACAGGGGGTGGAAACACCATATATTTT | TRBJ1-3 | once | TRBV6-5 | TRBD1
CASKEGSDTQYF | TGTGCCAGTAAGGAAGGGAGCGATACGCAGTATTTT | TRBJ2-3 | - | TRBV28 | -
CASRETSSGNTIYF | TGCGCCAGCAGGGAAACGAGCTCTGGAAACACCATATATTTT | TRBJ1-3 | - | TRBV10-2 | -
CASRKRSSTDTQYF | TGTGCCAGCAGGAAACGCTCAAGCACAGATACGCAGTATTTT | TRBJ2-3 | - | TRBV4-2 | -
CASSQQGTENEKLFF | TGCGCCAGCAGCCAACAGGGTACGGAGAATGAAAAACTGTTTTTT | TRBJ1-4 | - | TRBV4-1 | -
CASSIGIVRAGATQYF | TGTGCCAGTAGTATAGGGATAGTTCGAGCAGGTGCTACGCAGTATTTT | TRBJ2-3 | - | TRBV19 | -
CASSLVGQPQHF | TGTGCCAGCAGCTTGGTGGGCCAGCCCCAGCATTTT | TRBJ1-5 | few | TRBV5-8 | -
CASRDRDRGLGGYTF | TGTGCCAGCAGGGACCGGGACAGGGGGCTTGGTGGCTACACCTTC | TRBJ1-2 | - | TRBV25-1 | TRBD1
CASSLWDGTDTQYF | TGTGCCAGCAGTTTGTGGGACGGCACAGATACGCAGTATTTT | TRBJ2-3 | - | TRBV27 | -
CASSSDRGYGYTF | TGTGCCAGCAGTTCAGACAGGGGCTATGGCTACACCTTC | TRBJ1-2 | - | TRBV7-3 | TRBD1
CASSPERGQRNNEQFF | TGTGCCAGCTCCCCTGAGCGGGGACAGAGAAACAATGAGCAGTTCTTC | TRBJ2-1 | - | TRBV18 | -
CASSLGDHRLEQYF | TGTGCCAGCAGCTTGGGTGACCATCGTTTGGAGCAGTACTTC | TRBJ2-7 | - | TRBV11-1 | -
CASSPLGSVSYNEQFF | TGTGCCAGCAGCCCGCTTGGCAGCGTCTCCTACAATGAGCAGTTCTTC | TRBJ2-1 | - | TRBV7-3 | -
CASSVGQGGYGYTF | TGTGCCAGCAGCGTAGGACAGGGGGGCTATGGCTACACCTTC | TRBJ1-2 | - | TRBV9 | TRBD1
CASSRIPSGQGLPGANVLTF | TGTGCCAGCAGCCGGATTCCATCGGGACAGGGGTTGCCTGGGGCCAACGTCCTGACTTTC | TRBJ2-6 | - | TRBV6-2/TRBV6-3 | TRBD1